This T cell receptor beta chain was retrieved from a study of blood T cells in healthy people across ages. The donors, healthy Caucasians from Russia, were aged roughly 6 to 90. The second PCR ran about 6 to 11 cycles with a sample-barcoded 5' primer and J-beta primers. TCRdb independently ran MiXCR on the 5' RACE reads; one entry per CDR3 protein. The sample shows 1.5 million to 2 million distinct CDR3 sequences, over 25% of them seen only once. General observations from the study: Older individuals had lower TCR beta diversity per million T cells (the decline was roughly linear).

Germline CDR1 is LNHDA and CDR2 is SQIVND (reference sequence). Deletions cut 3 bases from V and 4 bases from J, with 9 bases between. This CDR3 is built from 13 residues. A note on this clonotype: As yet, its antigen is unknown.

Sequenced material: blood. This chain connects TRBV19 to TRBJ1-2; D gene ambiguous. The TCR comes from a woman aged 25 to 39 in good health. Here the CDR3 DNA reads TGTGCCAGTAGTATCGGCAAGGCCTATGGCTACACCTTC. It specifies CASSIGKAYGYTF.